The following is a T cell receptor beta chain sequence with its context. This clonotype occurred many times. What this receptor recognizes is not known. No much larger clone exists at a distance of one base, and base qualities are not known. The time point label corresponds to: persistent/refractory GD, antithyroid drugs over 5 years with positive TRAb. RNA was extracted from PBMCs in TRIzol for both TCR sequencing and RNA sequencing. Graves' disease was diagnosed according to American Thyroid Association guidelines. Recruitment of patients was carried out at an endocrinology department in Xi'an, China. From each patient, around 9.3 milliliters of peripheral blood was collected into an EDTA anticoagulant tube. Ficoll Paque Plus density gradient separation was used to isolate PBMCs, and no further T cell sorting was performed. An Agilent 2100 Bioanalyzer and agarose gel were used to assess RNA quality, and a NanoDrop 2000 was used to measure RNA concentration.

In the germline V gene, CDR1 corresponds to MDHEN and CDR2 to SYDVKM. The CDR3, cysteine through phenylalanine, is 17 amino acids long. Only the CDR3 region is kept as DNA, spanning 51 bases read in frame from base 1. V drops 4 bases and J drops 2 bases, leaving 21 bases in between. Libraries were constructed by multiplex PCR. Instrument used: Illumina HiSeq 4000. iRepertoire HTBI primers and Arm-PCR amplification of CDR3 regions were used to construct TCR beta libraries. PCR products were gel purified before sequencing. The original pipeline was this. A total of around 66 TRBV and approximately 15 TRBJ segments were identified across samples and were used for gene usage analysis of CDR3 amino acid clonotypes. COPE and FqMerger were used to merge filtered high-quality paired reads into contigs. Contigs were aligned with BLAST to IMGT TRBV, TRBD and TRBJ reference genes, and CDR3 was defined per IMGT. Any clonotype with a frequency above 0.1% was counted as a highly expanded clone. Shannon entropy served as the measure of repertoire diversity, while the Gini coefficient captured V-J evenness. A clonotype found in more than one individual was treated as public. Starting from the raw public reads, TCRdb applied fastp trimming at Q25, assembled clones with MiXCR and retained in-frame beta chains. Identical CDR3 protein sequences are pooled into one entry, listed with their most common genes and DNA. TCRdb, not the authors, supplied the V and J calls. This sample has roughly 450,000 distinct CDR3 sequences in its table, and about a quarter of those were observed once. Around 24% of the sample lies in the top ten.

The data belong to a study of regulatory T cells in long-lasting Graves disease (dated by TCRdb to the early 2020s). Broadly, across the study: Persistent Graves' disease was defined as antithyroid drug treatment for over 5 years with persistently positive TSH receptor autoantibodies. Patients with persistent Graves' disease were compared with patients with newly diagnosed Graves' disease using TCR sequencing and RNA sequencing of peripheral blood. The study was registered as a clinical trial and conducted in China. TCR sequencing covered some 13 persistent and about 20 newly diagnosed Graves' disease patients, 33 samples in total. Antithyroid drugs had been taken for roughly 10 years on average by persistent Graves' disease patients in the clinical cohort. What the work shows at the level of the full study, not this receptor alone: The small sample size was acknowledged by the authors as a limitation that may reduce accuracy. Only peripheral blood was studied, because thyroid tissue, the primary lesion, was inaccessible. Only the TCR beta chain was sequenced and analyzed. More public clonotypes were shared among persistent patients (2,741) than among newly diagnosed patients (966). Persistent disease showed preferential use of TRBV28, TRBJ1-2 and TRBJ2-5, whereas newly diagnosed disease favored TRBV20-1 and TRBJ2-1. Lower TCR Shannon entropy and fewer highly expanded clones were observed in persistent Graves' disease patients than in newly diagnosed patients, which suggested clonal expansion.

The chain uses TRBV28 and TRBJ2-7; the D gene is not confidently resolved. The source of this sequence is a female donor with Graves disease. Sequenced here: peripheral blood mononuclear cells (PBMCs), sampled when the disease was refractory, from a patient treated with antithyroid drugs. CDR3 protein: CASSSVNDGRSTYEQYF. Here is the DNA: TGTGCCAGCAGTTCCGTGAACGACGGCCGCTCAACCTACGAGCAGTACTTC.